The rows below give T cell receptor beta chains drawn from one sample of a study of T-cell memory formation after mild COVID-19. TCRdb analysed the 5' RACE reads with MiXCR anew, one entry per CDR3 protein. The profile covers 300,000 to 350,000 distinct CDR3 sequences, with about an eighth appearing a single time and around a fifth taken by the ten largest. Material: PBMCs or a T cell subset sorted from them (not recorded which). These receptors were collected from a man aged 18 to 29 who had mild COVID-19 (a few samples of this study predate the infection). Cell type and time point are not known. CDR3s include the opening cysteine and the closing phenylalanine or tryptophan. The D gene is left open where the match is weak. Clone size, where shown, is once, few, many, or a class for clones that have expanded.

>TRBD1|TRBJ2-1|TRBV6-2/TRBV6-3|.
TGTGCCAGCAGTTACGGTGACAGGGCTCTTAGCTCCTACAATGAGCAGTTCTTC
CASSYGDRALSSYNEQFF
>.|TRBJ1-2|TRBV6-5|many
TGTGCCAGCAGTTACTCGATACAGATGGGCTACACCTTC
CASSYSIQMGYTF
>.|TRBJ2-3|TRBV4-3|few
TGCGCCAGCAGCCATTTCTTGAGTACAGATACGCAGTATTTT
CASSHFLSTDTQYF
>.|TRBJ2-2|TRBV19|.
TGTGCCAGTAGTGGGCCAGGCGCTCTGGCTGGGGAGCTGTTTTTT
CASSGPGALAGELFF
>.|TRBJ1-1|TRBV20-1|few
TGCAGTGCTAGGGCCGGGGGAGTCAACACTGAAGCTTTCTTT
CSARAGGVNTEAFF
>TRBD2|TRBJ2-5|TRBV4-2|.
TGTGCCAGCAGCCAAGATCGGGTAGCGGGGGGGCCAGAGACCCAGTACTTC
CASSQDRVAGGPETQYF
>TRBD1|TRBJ2-3|TRBV6-5|few
TGTGCCAGCAGACTCCCAGGGGGCCAGGATACGCAGTATTTT
CASRLPGGQDTQYF
>TRBD1|TRBJ1-1|TRBV4-2|many
TGTGCCAGCAGCCCTATGTCCGGGACAGCCATTTCAGAGGCTTTCTTT
CASSPMSGTAISEAFF
>.|TRBJ1-4|TRBV20-1|few
TGCAGTGCAGTTGGAGCAGCAACTAATGAAAAACTGTTTTTT
CSAVGAATNEKLFF
>TRBD2|TRBJ2-1|TRBV12-3/TRBV12-4|few
TGTGCCAGCAGCGCGACTAGCGGGGGCCACAATGAGCAGTTCTTC
CASSATSGGHNEQFF
>.|TRBJ2-3|TRBV25-1|.
TGTGCCAGCAGTGGGGGGGGGCACACAGATACGCAGTATTTT
CASSGGGHTDTQYF
>TRBD2|TRBJ2-3|TRBV5-6|many
TGTGCCAGCAGCATCACTCCCGGGCGGGGGGTATCTGAGGATACGCAGTATTTT
CASSITPGRGVSEDTQYF
>TRBD2|TRBJ2-7|TRBV27|few
TGTGCCAGCAGTTTACTTAGCGGGGCCTACGAGCAGTACTTC
CASSLLSGAYEQYF
>.|TRBJ2-5|TRBV28|many
TGTGCCAGCAGCGACTATCAAGAGACCCAGTACTTC
CASSDYQETQYF